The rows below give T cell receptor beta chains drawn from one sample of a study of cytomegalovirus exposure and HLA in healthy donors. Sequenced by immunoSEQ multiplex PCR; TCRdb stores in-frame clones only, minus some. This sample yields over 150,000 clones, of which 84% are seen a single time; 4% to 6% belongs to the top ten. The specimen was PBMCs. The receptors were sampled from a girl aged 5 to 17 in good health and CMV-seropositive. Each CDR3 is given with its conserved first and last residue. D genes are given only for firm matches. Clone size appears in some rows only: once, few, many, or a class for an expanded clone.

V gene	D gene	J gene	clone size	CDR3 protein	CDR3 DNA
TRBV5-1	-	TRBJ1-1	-	CASRASGTEAFF	TGCGCCAGCAGGGCCTCGGGGACTGAAGCTTTCTTT
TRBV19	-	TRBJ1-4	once	CASSIGPFNEKLFF	TGTGCCAGTAGTATAGGTCCGTTTAATGAAAAACTGTTTTTT
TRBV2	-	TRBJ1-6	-	CASSRSTRGDSPLHF	TGTGCCAGCAGTAGGTCCACAAGGGGTGATTCACCCCTCCACTTT
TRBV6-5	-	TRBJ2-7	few	CASRPVGGQNYEQYF	TGTGCCAGCAGACCGGTAGGAGGACAGAACTACGAGCAGTACTTC
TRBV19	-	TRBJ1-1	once	CASSITQGNTEAFF	TGTGCCAGTAGTATAACCCAGGGGAACACTGAAGCTTTCTTT
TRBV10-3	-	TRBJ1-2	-	CAISDSVFYGYTF	TGTGCCATCAGTGATTCAGTTTTCTATGGCTACACCTTC
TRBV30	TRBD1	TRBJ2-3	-	CAKRQGAGPRYTQYF	TGTGCCAAGAGACAGGGGGCTGGCCCCAGGTATACGCAGTATTTT
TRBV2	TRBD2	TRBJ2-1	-	CASSGLAGGVHEQFF	TGTGCCAGCAGCGGACTAGCGGGGGGTGTCCATGAGCAGTTCTTC
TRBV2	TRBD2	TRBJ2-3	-	CASSDERGSSAGQYF	TGTGCCAGCAGTGATGAGCGGGGGTCCTCCGCGGGGCAGTATTTT
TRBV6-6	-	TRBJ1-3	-	CASSYREVRSGNTIYF	TGTGCCAGCAGTTACAGGGAGGTCCGCTCTGGAAACACCATATATTTT
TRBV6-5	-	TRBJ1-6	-	CASSFSERSYNSPLHF	TGTGCCAGCAGTTTTTCGGAGCGCTCCTATAATTCACCCCTCCACTTT
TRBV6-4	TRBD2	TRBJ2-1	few	CASRQLAGEYNEQFF	TGTGCCAGCAGGCAACTAGCGGGGGAATACAATGAGCAGTTCTTC
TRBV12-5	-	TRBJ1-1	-	CASGLYRDTEAFF	TGTGCTAGTGGTTTGTACAGGGACACTGAAGCTTTCTTT
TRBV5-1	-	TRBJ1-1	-	CASSLAGSGTEAFF	TGCGCCAGCAGCTTGGCCGGGTCGGGCACTGAAGCTTTCTTT
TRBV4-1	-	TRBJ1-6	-	CASSQETDTYNSPLHF	TGCGCCAGCAGCCAAGAGACAGACACCTATAATTCACCCCTCCACTTT
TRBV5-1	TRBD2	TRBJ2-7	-	CASSLLAGAAYEQYF	TGCGCCAGCAGCCTCCTAGCGGGGGCCGCCTACGAGCAGTACTTC
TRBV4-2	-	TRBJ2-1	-	CASSQATTASYNEQFF	TGTGCCAGCAGCCAAGCTACGACAGCTTCCTACAATGAGCAGTTCTTC
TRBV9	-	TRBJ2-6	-	CASSVAPGVPSGANVLTF	TGTGCCAGCAGCGTAGCCCCAGGGGTCCCCTCTGGGGCCAACGTCCTGACTTTC
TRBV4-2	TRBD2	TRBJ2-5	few	CASSQVSGLAGEETQYF	TGTGCCAGCAGCCAAGTGTCCGGACTAGCGGGGGAAGAGACCCAGTACTTC
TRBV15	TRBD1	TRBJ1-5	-	CATSRGQGAFINQPQHF	TGTGCCACCAGCAGAGGACAGGGGGCGTTCATCAATCAGCCCCAGCATTTT
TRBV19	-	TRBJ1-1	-	CASSLPEGTEAFF	TGTGCCAGTAGTCTCCCGGAGGGCACTGAAGCTTTCTTT
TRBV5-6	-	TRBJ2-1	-	CASSLPGDHSRPNEQFF	TGTGCCAGCAGCCTCCCGGGGGATCACTCCCGGCCCAATGAGCAGTTCTTC
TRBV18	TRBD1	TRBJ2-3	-	CASSPTTEPGQGVVTDTQYF	TGTGCCAGCTCACCGACTACCGAACCGGGACAGGGGGTGGTTACAGATACGCAGTATTTT
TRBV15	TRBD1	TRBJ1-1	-	CATSLVTGAMNTEAFF	TGTGCCACCAGCTTAGTAACAGGGGCTATGAACACTGAAGCTTTCTTT
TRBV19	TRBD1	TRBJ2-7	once	CASSPKTGSSYEQYF	TGTGCCAGTAGTCCTAAGACAGGGAGCTCCTACGAGCAGTACTTC
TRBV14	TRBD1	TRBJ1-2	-	CASSQGQGPYGYTF	TGTGCCAGCAGCCAAGGACAGGGGCCCTATGGCTACACCTTC
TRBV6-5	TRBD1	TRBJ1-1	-	CATSTRQGKNTEAFF	TGTGCCACCTCGACTAGACAGGGGAAGAACACTGAAGCTTTCTTT
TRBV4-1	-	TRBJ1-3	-	CASSQERVGNTIYF	TGCGCCAGCAGCCAAGAAAGAGTAGGAAACACCATATATTTT
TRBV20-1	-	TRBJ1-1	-	CSAGESTEAFF	TGCAGTGCTGGGGAGAGCACTGAAGCTTTCTTT